Below are 24 T cell receptor beta chains sequenced from a single sample in a study of blood T cell dynamics during melanoma immunotherapy. TCRdb's copy holds only in-frame clones and misses some; the assay was immunoSEQ multiplex PCR. This repertoire shows several thousand clones, 70% to 90% found once; its top ten account for roughly 34%. As to time point: week 3, after first cycle of checkpoint inhibitor. The specimen was blood, collected from a patient treated with checkpoint blockade. The source of these receptors is a human donor with melanoma. Some clones in this sample may be carry-over from other donors' samples.

This clone was seen a handful of times. The chain carries TRBV29-1 and TRBJ1-1; D may be TRBD1 (6 bases). The length of the CDR3 is 13 residues. V lost 6 bases and J lost 0, with 11 bases in between. Germline values: CDR1 SQVTM, CDR2 ANQGSEA. CDR3 sequence reads: CSVVSGVNTEAFF. The CDR3 DNA reads TGCAGCGTCGTCTCAGGGGTGAACACTGAAGCTTTCTTT.

This chain links TRBV30 with TRBJ1-4; maybe TRBD1 (5 bases). V was cut by 0 bases and J by 8 bases, with 16 bases left in between. Germline CDR1 and CDR2: GTSNPN and SVGIG (reference sequence). The CDR3 is made up of 15 amino acids. CDR3 in amino acids: CAWSVWGSGVEKLFF. The CDR3 nucleotides are TGTGCCTGGAGTGTATGGGGCAGCGGAGTCGAAAAACTGTTTTTT.

This clone was detected once. This chain links TRBV7-2 with TRBJ2-3; 10 bases are shared with TRBD2. Germline assignment: CDR1 SGHTA and CDR2 FQGNSA. The CDR3 loop spans 15 amino acids. Trimming at V came to 4 bases and at J to 5 bases, leaving 6 bases not matched to a gene. DNA for the CDR3: TGTGCCAGCAGCTGGCTAGCGGGGGCTCGAGATACGCAGTATTTT. Its translation is CASSWLAGARDTQYF.

This sequence joins TRBV20-1 and TRBJ2-1; D uncertain. V was trimmed by 1 base and J by 7 bases, leaving 5 bases between them. The CDR3 consists of 11 residues. Germline V gene sequence: CDR1 DFQATT, CDR2 SNEGSKA (reference sequence). The CDR3 DNA reads TGCAGTGCTAGAGGACATAATGAGCAGTTCTTC. Protein: CSARGHNEQFF.

The gene calls are TRBV18 and TRBJ1-1, with a tentative D call TRBD1 (6 bases). V was trimmed by 3 bases and J by 0 bases, leaving 14 bases between them. Germline V gives CDR1 KGHSH, CDR2 LQKENI. The CDR3 length is 16 residues. The CDR3 spells CASSPHRALMNTEAFF. The CDR3 nucleotides read TGTGCCAGCTCACCTCACAGGGCCCTCATGAACACTGAAGCTTTCTTT.

This clone was found once. The chain is built from TRBV5-1 and TRBJ1-1; 8 bases match TRBD1. The germline V gene has CDR1 SGHRS and CDR2 YFSETQ. The CDR3 extends over 15 amino acids. The V segment lost 9 bases and the J segment 1 base; nucleotides outside the gene matches: 11. CDR3 protein: CATRWGTGTNTEAFF. The CDR3 DNA reads as TGCGCCACCAGGTGGGGGACAGGCACGAACACTGAAGCTTTCTTT.

V is TRBV5-6 and J is TRBJ2-5; D perhaps matches TRBD1 (6 bases). This CDR3 comprises 13 residues. V was cut by 3 bases and J by 3 bases, with 9 bases left in between. The germline gives CDR1 SGHDT, CDR2 YYEEEE. The DNA of the CDR3 is TGTGCCAGCAGCTGGTCAGGGGAAGAGACCCAGTACTTC. Encoded protein: CASSWSGEETQYF.

The rearrangement joins TRBV4-1 to TRBJ2-7; a possible D gene is TRBD1 (7 bases). V lost 1 base and J 4 bases, leaving 17 bases between the germline ends. Germline CDR1 MGHRA, CDR2 YSYEKL. The CDR3 runs 16 residues. The CDR3 loop is CASSQVEGAGGYEQYF. The DNA of the CDR3 is TGCGCCAGCAGCCAAGTGGAGGGGGCAGGGGGGTACGAGCAGTACTTC.

This chain links TRBV5-5 with TRBJ2-2; 8 bases map to TRBD2. Trimming removed 2 bases from V and 6 bases from J; junction bases left unmatched: 9. Germline V gene lookup returns CDR1 SGHKS and CDR2 YYEKEE (reference sequence). The CDR3 length is 16 residues. CDR3 sequence: CASSFLRGGFAGELFF. CDR3 in DNA: TGTGCCAGCAGCTTCCTCCGCGGGGGGTTTGCCGGGGAGCTGTTTTTT.

The chain links TRBV5-1 to TRBJ1-5; perhaps TRBD1 as D (6 bases). Deletions cut 5 bases from V and 8 bases from J, with 14 bases between. The CDR3 extends over 13 amino acids. Germline V gene sequence: CDR1 SGHRS, CDR2 YFSETQ. The CDR3 region has the DNA TGCGCCAGCAGTCGGGACACGGAGGAGCCCCAGCATTTT. This sequence encodes CASSRDTEEPQHF. Complete variable domain (other parts from reference TRBV5-1 and TRBJ1-5): KAGVTQTPRYLIKTRGQQVTLSCSPISGHRSVSWYQQTPGQGLQFLFEYFSETQRNKGNFPGRFSGRQFSNSRSEMNVSTLELGDSALYLCASSRDTEEPQHFGDGTRLSIL.

This clone was found once. This sequence joins TRBV27 and TRBJ2-2, with D hard to call. The CDR3 is made up of 13 amino acids. Germline V gives CDR1 MNHEY, CDR2 SMNVEV (reference sequence). Trimming removed 3 bases from V and 2 bases from J, with 4 bases in between. CDR3 nucleotides: TGTGCCAGCAGTTTTGAAAACACCGGGGAGCTGTTTTTT. It encodes CASSFENTGELFF.

V usage is TRBV7-2 and J usage is TRBJ2-5; D is unresolved. V lost 2 bases and J 0 bases, leaving 4 bases between the germline ends. CDR1 is SGHTA and CDR2 is FQGNSA in the germline V gene. This CDR3 region has 13 residues. CDR3 region: CASSLTYQETQYF. The CDR3 nucleotides read TGTGCCAGCAGCTTAACGTACCAAGAGACCCAGTACTTC.

This clone was seen a few times. The V call is TRBV5-1, the J call TRBJ1-1, with D unresolved. The CDR3 is 12 residues long. Per germline, CDR1 SGHRS and CDR2 YFSETQ. Trimming took off 1 base at V and 4 bases at J, with 5 bases between the two ends. In DNA form, the CDR3 reads TGCGCCAGCAGCTTGTATCCCACTGAAGCTTTCTTT. It encodes CASSLYPTEAFF.

V usage is TRBV5-1 and J usage is TRBJ2-3; D tentatively fits TRBD1 or TRBD2 (5 bases each). This CDR3 is 15 amino acids long. Germline CDR1 SGHRS, CDR2 YFSETQ. Trimming left V 3 bases short and J 1 base short, with 12 bases between. CDR3 bases: TGCGCCAGCAGCTCCGGGGCGATCGGCACAGATACGCAGTATTTT. As protein: CASSSGAIGTDTQYF.

V usage is TRBV7-9 and J usage is TRBJ2-7; TRBD1 matches at 11 bases. The CDR3 has 17 residues. V lost 5 bases to trimming and J lost 2 bases; unmatched junction nucleotides: 11. Per the germline V gene, CDR1 is SEHNR and CDR2 is FQNEAQ (reference sequence). CDR3 sequence (DNA): TGTGCCAGCAGCCCACACAGGGACAGGGGGATTCCCTACGAGCAGTACTTC. Its protein product is CASSPHRDRGIPYEQYF. Variable domain in full (rest from reference TRBV7-9 and TRBJ2-7): DTGVSQNPRHKITKRGQNVTFRCDPISEHNRLYWYRQTLGQGPEFLTYFQNEAQLEKSRLLSDRFSAERPKGSFSTLEIQRTEQGDSAMYLCASSPHRDRGIPYEQYFGPGTRLTVT.

The CDR3 protein is CASSSGSGGHYEQYF. CDR3 sequence (DNA): TGTGCCAGCAGCTCCGGAAGCGGGGGCCACTACGAGCAGTACTTC. V and J are TRBV7-9 and TRBJ2-7; 8 nucleotides line up with TRBD2. CDR3 length: 15 residues. The V gene's germline CDR1 is SEHNR and CDR2 FQNEAQ (reference sequence). The V and J ends lost 4 bases and 3 bases, in that order; junction bases with no gene match: 8.

This sequence joins TRBV2 and TRBJ1-5, with a weak D call TRBD1 (6 bases). Deletions cut 6 bases from V and 0 bases from J, with 9 bases between. This CDR3 region has 14 residues. From germline, CDR1 is SNHLY and CDR2 FYNNEI. CDR3 region: CASRGQNSNQPQHF. For the CDR3, the DNA is TGTGCCAGCAGAGGACAGAATAGCAATCAGCCCCAGCATTTT. The complete variable domain, with remaining parts taken from reference TRBV2 and TRBJ1-5, reads EPEVTQTPSHQVTQMGQEVILRCVPISNHLYFYWYRQILGQKVEFLVSFYNNEISEKSEIFDDQFSVERPDGSNFTLKIRSTKLEDSAMYFCASRGQNSNQPQHFGDGTRLSIL.

CDR3 nucleotide sequence: TGCGCCAGCAGTAGAACTGGGGCCAACGTCCTGACTTTC. It encodes CASSRTGANVLTF. The chain employs TRBV5-1 and TRBJ2-6; no firm D call. CDR3 length: 13 residues. CDR1 SGHRS and CDR2 YFSETQ come from the germline V gene. V was trimmed by 5 bases and J by 2 bases, leaving 5 bases between them.

CDR3 sequence reads: CASSLNPGGDGYTF. The DNA for the CDR3 is TGCGCCAGCAGCTTGAACCCAGGGGGAGATGGCTACACCTTC. The chain employs TRBV5-1 and TRBJ1-2; 7 positions agree with TRBD1. The CDR3 is 14 residues long. CDR1 and CDR2 from the germline V gene are SGHRS and YFSETQ. The V and J ends lost 1 base and 6 bases, in that order; junction bases with no gene match: 6. Full variable domain (remainder filled in from reference TRBV5-1 and TRBJ1-2): KAGVTQTPRYLIKTRGQQVTLSCSPISGHRSVSWYQQTPGQGLQFLFEYFSETQRNKGNFPGRFSGRQFSNSRSEMNVSTLELGDSALYLCASSLNPGGDGYTFGSGTRLTVV.

This chain links TRBV19 with TRBJ1-6, with D possibly matching TRBD1 (5 bases). Per germline, CDR1 LNHDA and CDR2 SQIVND (reference sequence). The V gene lost 3 bases and the J gene lost 9 bases, with 15 bases spanning the gap. The CDR3 extends over 15 amino acids. As DNA, the CDR3 is TGTGCCAGTAGTATCGACCGACTGAGGGGTTCACCCCTCCACTTT. Amino acid sequence: CASSIDRLRGSPLHF.

The V gene is TRBV15, the J gene TRBJ2-3; D remains unclear. Trimming stripped 2 bases from V and 1 base from J, with 7 bases between. CDR1 and CDR2 (germline): LNHNV, YYDKDF (reference sequence). This CDR3 has 14 amino acids. The CDR3 region has the DNA TGTGCCACCAGCAGATGGAGTGGCACAGATACGCAGTATTTT. This translates into CATSRWSGTDTQYF.

On this clone: Relative to the germline gene, one junction end is altered; a read error may explain this. The rearrangement uses TRBV25-1 and TRBJ1-4; perhaps TRBD1 as D (6 bases). Germline values: CDR1 MGHDK, CDR2 SYGVNS. The CDR3 is 16 amino acids. The CDR3 sequence: CATSAGTRATNEKLFF. CDR3 sequence (DNA): TGTGCCACCAGTGCCGGGACAAGAGCGACTAATGAAAAACTGTTTTTT.

The chain combines TRBV28 with TRBJ2-7; 10 bases fit TRBD1. The V gene end was trimmed by 2 bases and the J gene end by 3 bases; junction bases not matched to a gene: 4. CDR1 and CDR2 (germline): MDHEN, SYDVKM. CDR3 length: 15 residues. CDR3 region: CASSLGTGDNYEQYF. The DNA for the CDR3 is TGTGCCAGCAGTTTAGGGACAGGGGACAACTACGAGCAGTACTTC.

The rearrangement links TRBV28 to TRBJ1-2, with 8 bases aligning to TRBD1. The ends lost 5 bases at V and 4 bases at J; junction bases unmatched: 3. The CDR3 has 13 amino acids. Germline V gene data show CDR1 as MDHEN and CDR2 as SYDVKM. The CDR3 protein is CASSPGQGYGYTF. CDR3 DNA sequence: TGTGCCAGCAGTCCAGGACAGGGCTATGGCTACACCTTC.